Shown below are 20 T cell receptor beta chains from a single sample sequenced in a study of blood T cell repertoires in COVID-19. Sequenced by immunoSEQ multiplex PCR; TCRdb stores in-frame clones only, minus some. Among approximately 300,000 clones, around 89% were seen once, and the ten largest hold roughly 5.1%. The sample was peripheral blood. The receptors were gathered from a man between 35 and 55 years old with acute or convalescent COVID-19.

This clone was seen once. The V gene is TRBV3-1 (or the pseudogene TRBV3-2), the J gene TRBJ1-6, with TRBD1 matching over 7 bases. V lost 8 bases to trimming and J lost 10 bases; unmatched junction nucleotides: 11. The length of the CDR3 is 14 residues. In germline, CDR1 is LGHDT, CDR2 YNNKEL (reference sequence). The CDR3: CASSQGGEESPLHF. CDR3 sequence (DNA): TGTGCCAGCTCGCAGGGGGGCGAAGAATCACCCCTCCACTTT.

The CDR3, as DNA: TGTGCCAGCAGCCACCTACTGTCAACAGGGGAAGTTGGCCTGACTTTC. Residues: CASSHLLSTGEVGLTF. The gene calls are TRBV3-1 (or the pseudogene TRBV3-2) and TRBJ2-6; 7 bases match TRBD1. Germline values: CDR1 LGHDT, CDR2 YNNKEL (reference sequence). V was pared by 3 bases and J by 15 bases, with 17 bases of the junction left unmatched. The CDR3 consists of 16 residues.

The DNA for the CDR3 is TGTGCCAGCAGCTGGGACACCGGGACAGGGGTCTACGAGCAGTACTTC. It specifies CASSWDTGTGVYEQYF. This chain links TRBV5-5 with TRBJ2-7, with 10 bases lining up with TRBD1. J lost 3 bases, V lost 3 bases, and 9 bases had no gene match. Per germline, CDR1 SGHKS and CDR2 YYEKEE (reference sequence). The CDR3 is 16 residues long.

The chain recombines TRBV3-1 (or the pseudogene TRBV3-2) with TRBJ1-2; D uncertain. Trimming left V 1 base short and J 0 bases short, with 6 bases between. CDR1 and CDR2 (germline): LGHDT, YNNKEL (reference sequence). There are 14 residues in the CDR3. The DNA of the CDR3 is TGTGCCAGCAGCCAAGCCCCAGCTAACTATGGCTACACCTTC. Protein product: CASSQAPANYGYTF.

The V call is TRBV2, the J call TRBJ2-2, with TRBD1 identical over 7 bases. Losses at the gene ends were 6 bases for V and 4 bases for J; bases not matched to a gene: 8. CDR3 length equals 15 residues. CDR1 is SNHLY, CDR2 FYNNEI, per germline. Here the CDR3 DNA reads TGTGCCAGCAGGGGGGAAGGGACAGCCACCGGGGAGCTGTTTTTT. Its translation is CASRGEGTATGELFF.

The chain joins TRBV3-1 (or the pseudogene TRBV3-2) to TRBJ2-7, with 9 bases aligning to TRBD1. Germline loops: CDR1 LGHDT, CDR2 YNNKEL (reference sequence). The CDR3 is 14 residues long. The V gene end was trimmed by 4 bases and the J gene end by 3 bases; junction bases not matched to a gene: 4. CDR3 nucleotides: TGTGCCAGCAGCCCGGGACAGGGAGTCTACGAGCAGTACTTC. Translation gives CASSPGQGVYEQYF.

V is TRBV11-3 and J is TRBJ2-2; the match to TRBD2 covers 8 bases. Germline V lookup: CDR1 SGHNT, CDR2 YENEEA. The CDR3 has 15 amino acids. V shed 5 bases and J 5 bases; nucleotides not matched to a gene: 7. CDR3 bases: TGTGCCAGCAGCCCCCGGGGGGGGCGGACCGGGGAGCTGTTTTTT. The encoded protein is CASSPRGGRTGELFF.

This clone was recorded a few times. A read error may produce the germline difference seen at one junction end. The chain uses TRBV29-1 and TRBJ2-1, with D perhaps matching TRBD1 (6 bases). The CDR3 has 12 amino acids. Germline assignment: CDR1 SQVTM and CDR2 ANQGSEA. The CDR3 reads CSVRTDYNEQFF. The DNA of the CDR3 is TGCAGCGTCCGGACAGATTACAATGAACAGTTCTTC.

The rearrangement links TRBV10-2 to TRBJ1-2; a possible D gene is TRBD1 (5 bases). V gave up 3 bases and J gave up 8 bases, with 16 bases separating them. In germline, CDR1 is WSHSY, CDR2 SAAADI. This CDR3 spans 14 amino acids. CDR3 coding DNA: TGCGCCAGCAGTGAAAGGACGGTCGGGGGGGGCTACACCTTC. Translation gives CASSERTVGGGYTF.

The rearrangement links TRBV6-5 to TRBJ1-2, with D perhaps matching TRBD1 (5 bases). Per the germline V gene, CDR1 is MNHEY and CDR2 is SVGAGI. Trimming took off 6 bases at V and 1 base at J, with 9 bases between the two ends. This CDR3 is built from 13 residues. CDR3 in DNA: TGTGCCAGCAGCCGACAGTTTAACTATGGCTACACCTTC. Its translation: CASSRQFNYGYTF.

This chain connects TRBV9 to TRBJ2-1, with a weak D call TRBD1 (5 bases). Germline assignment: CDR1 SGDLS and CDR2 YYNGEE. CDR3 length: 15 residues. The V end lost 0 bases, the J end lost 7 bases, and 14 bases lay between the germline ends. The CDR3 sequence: CASSVVAGPWNEQFF. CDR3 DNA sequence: TGTGCCAGCAGCGTAGTGGCAGGGCCTTGGAATGAGCAGTTCTTC.

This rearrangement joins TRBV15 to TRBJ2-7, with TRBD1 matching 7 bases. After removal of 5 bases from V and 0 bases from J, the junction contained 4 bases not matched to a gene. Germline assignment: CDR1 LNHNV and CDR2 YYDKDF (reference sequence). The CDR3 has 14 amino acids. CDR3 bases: TGTGCCACCAGCGCCAGGGGGAACTCCTACGAGCAGTACTTC. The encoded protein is CATSARGNSYEQYF.

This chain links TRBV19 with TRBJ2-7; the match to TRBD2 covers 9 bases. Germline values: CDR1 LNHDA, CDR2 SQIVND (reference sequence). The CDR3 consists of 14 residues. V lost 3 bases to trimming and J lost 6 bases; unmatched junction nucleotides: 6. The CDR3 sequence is CASSILAGDSEQYF. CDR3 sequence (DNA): TGTGCCAGTAGTATCTTAGCGGGGGACAGCGAGCAGTACTTC. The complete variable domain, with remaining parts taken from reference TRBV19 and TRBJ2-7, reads DGGITQSPKYLFRKEGQNVTLSCEQNLNHDAMYWYRQDPGQGLRLIYYSQIVNDFQKGDIAEGYSVSREKKESFPLTVTSAQKNPTAFYLCASSILAGDSEQYFGPGTRLTVT.

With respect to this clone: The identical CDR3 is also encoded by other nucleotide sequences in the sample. The CDR3 DNA follows: TGTGCCAGCAGCTTACAAGGGGGCACTGAAGCTTTCTTT. Its protein product is CASSLQGGTEAFF. J is TRBJ1-1 and V is TRBV7-2; D is possibly TRBD1 (6 bases). Germline V gene sequence: CDR1 SGHTA, CDR2 FQGNSA. The CDR3 loop spans 13 amino acids. With 2 bases removed from V and 4 bases from J, the gap between germline ends came to 8 bases.

The CDR3 spells CASSFFPLANYGYTF. The CDR3 bases are TGTGCCAGCAGCTTCTTTCCACTTGCTAACTATGGCTACACCTTC. The chain uses TRBV5-6 and TRBJ1-2; D gene uncertain. V shed 2 bases and J shed 0 bases, with 11 bases lying between them. The CDR3 extends over 15 amino acids. Germline loops: CDR1 SGHDT, CDR2 YYEEEE.

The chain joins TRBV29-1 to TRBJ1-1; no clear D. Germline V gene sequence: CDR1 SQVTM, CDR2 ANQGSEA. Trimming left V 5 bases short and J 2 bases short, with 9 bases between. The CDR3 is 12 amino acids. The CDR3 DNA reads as TGCAGCGTTAAAAAACTCAACACTGAAGCTTTCTTT. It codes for CSVKKLNTEAFF.

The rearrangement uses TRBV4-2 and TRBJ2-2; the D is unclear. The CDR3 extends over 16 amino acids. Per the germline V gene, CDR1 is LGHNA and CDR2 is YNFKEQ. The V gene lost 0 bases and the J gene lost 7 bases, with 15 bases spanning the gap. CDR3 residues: CASSQDPATKSGELFF. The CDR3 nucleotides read TGTGCCAGCAGCCAAGATCCCGCCACGAAGAGCGGGGAGCTGTTTTTT.

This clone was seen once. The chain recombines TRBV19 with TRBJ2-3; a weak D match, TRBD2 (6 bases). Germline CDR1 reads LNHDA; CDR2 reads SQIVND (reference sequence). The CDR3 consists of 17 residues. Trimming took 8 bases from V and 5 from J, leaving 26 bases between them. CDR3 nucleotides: TGTGCCAGTTCTACGGGGGAAGGGGCCCGTTTAAGAGATACGCAGTATTTT. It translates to CASSTGEGARLRDTQYF. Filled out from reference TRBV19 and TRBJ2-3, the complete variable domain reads DGGITQSPKYLFRKEGQNVTLSCEQNLNHDAMYWYRQDPGQGLRLIYYSQIVNDFQKGDIAEGYSVSREKKESFPLTVTSAQKNPTAFYLCASSTGEGARLRDTQYFGPGTRLTVL.

CDR3 sequence: CASPGTPIYEQYF. In nucleotides, the CDR3 is TGTGCCAGCCCGGGAACTCCAATCTACGAGCAGTACTTC. This chain joins TRBV11-3 and TRBJ2-7, with D possibly TRBD2 on 5 matching bases. The CDR3 consists of 13 residues. Per the germline V gene, CDR1 is SGHNT and CDR2 is YENEEA. Deletions cut 8 bases from V and 3 bases from J, with 14 bases between.

The CDR3 loop reads CAIYRDYEQYF. For the CDR3, the DNA is TGCGCCATATACAGGGACTACGAGCAGTACTTC. This sequence joins TRBV5-1 and TRBJ2-7; D might be TRBD1 (6 bases). The CDR3 sequence is 11 residues long. Trimming left V 9 bases short and J 3 bases short, with 10 bases between. Germline V gives CDR1 SGHRS, CDR2 YFSETQ.